This entry lists 9 T cell receptor beta chains sequenced from one sample in a study of T cell changes during pregnancy in multiple sclerosis. Assay used: immunoSEQ multiplex PCR; TCRdb lists only in-frame clones, some missing. This sample has 50,000 to 70,000 clones, with roughly 92% found just once. Sequenced material: peripheral blood, taken in the second trimester of pregnancy. Receptors were obtained from a female donor with multiple sclerosis, enrolled in a pregnancy study.

This clone was picked up one time. The chain uses TRBV10-3 and TRBJ2-7, with 8 bases aligning to TRBD1. The CDR3 consists of 15 residues. The V and J ends lost 6 bases and 2 bases, in that order; junction bases with no gene match: 9. CDR1 and CDR2 from the germline V gene are ENHRY and SYGVKD. The CDR3, as DNA: TGTGCCATCAGGACCGGGACAGGAGGAGCCTACGAGCAGTACTTC. It encodes CAIRTGTGGAYEQYF.

The chain uses TRBV19 and TRBJ2-3, with D tentatively TRBD2 (5 bases). Trimming cost V 5 bases and J 0 bases, with 15 bases left between them. Germline CDR1 reads LNHDA; CDR2 reads SQIVND (reference sequence). CDR3 length: 16 amino acids. The CDR3 sequence is CASSERRTKSTDTQYF. In nucleotides, the CDR3 is TGTGCCAGTAGTGAACGGAGGACGAAAAGCACAGATACGCAGTATTTT.

The genes are TRBV30 and TRBJ1-2; D remains unclear. Per the germline V gene, CDR1 is GTSNPN and CDR2 is SVGIG (reference sequence). The CDR3 has 15 residues. Trimming removed 1 base from V and 1 base from J, with 13 bases in between. CDR3 region: CAWSAQEGFNYGYTF. The CDR3 DNA reads as TGTGCCTGGAGTGCTCAGGAAGGCTTTAACTATGGCTACACCTTC.

The chain carries TRBV6-5 and TRBJ1-2; D is unclear. CDR1 is MNHEY, CDR2 SVGAGI, per germline. There are 14 residues in the CDR3. V lost 0 bases to trimming and J lost 6 bases, with 11 bases between them. In nucleotides, the CDR3 is TGTGCCAGCAGTTACTCGAGCGGGAAAGATGGCTACACCTTC. As protein: CASSYSSGKDGYTF.

In regard to this clone: Other DNA sequences from this sample encode an identical CDR3 as well. This chain links TRBV7-2 with TRBJ1-5; 7 bases line up with TRBD1. CDR3 length equals 13 residues. The germline V gene has CDR1 SGHTA and CDR2 FQGNSA. The V gene end was trimmed by 4 bases and the J gene end by 7 bases; junction bases not matched to a gene: 4. In nucleotides, the CDR3 is TGTGCCAGCAGCTACAGGGGTCAACAGCCCCAGCATTTT. Translation: CASSYRGQQPQHF.

The chain uses TRBV5-6 and TRBJ2-2; 11 positions match TRBD2. The CDR3 is made up of 18 amino acids. V gave up 3 bases and J gave up 8 bases; unmatched junction bases: 15. Germline V gene sequence: CDR1 SGHDT, CDR2 YYEEEE. In DNA form, the CDR3 reads TGTGCCAGCAGCTATCTACTAGCGGGGGACCTCCGCCCAGGGGAGCTGTTTTTT. Translation gives CASSYLLAGDLRPGELFF.

This clone has just one count. The V gene is TRBV28, the J gene TRBJ2-1, with 7 bases matching TRBD1. Trimming at V came to 6 bases and at J to 4 bases, leaving 12 bases not matched to a gene. CDR1 is MDHEN, CDR2 SYDVKM, per germline. The CDR3 extends over 16 amino acids. This CDR3 is CASSRQGGTEYNEQFF. The CDR3 DNA reads TGTGCCAGCAGCAGACAGGGTGGTACGGAGTACAATGAGCAGTTCTTC.

The chain links TRBV5-4 to TRBJ1-4; D is uncertain. V dropped 4 bases and J dropped 8 bases, with 15 bases sitting between them. Germline V CDR1 and CDR2: SGHNT, YYREEE (reference sequence). The CDR3 contains 14 residues. The CDR3 is CASSEGPLEEKLFF. The CDR3, as DNA: TGTGCCAGCAGCGAGGGCCCCCTGGAGGAAAAACTGTTTTTT.

The chain joins TRBV27 to TRBJ2-1; D is undetermined. The germline V gene encodes CDR1 MNHEY and CDR2 SMNVEV (reference sequence). CDR3 length equals 11 residues. With 8 bases removed from V and 4 bases from J, the gap between germline ends came to 6 bases. CDR3 amino acids: CASRGYNEQFF. CDR3 sequence (DNA): TGTGCCAGCCGAGGTTACAATGAGCAGTTCTTC.